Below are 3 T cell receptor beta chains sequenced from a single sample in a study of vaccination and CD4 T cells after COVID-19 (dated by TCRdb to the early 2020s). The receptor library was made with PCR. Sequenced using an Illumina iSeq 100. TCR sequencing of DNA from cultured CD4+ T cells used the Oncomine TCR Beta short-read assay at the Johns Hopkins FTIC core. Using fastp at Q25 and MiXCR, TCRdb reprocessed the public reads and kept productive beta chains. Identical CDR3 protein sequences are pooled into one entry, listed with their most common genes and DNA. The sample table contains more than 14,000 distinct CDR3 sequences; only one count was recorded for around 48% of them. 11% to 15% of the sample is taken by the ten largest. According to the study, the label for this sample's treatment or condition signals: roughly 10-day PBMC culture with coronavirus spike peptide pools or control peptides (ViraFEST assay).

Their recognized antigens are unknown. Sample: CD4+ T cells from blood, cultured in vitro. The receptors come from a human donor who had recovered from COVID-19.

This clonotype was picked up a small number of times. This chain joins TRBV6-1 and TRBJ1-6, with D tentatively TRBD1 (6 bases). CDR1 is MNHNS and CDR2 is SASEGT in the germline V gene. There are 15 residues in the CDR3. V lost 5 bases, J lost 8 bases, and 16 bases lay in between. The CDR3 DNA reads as TGTGCCAGCAGTCCCCGGGGGCTAGACGATTCACCCCTCCACTTT. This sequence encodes CASSPRGLDDSPLHF.

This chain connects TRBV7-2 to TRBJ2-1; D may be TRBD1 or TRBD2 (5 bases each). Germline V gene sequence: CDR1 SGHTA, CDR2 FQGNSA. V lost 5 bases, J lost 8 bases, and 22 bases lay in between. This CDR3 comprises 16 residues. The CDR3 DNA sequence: TGTGCCAGCAGCGGATCCTCTAGCCACCGAGGGGATGAGCAGTTCTTC. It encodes CASSGSSSHRGDEQFF.

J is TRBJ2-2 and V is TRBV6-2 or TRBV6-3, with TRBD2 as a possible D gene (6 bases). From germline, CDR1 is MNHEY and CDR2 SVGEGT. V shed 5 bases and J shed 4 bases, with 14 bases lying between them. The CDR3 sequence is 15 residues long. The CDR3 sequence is CASSPEGGPTGELFF. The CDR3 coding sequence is TGTGCCAGCAGTCCGGAGGGCGGACCCACCGGGGAGCTGTTTTTT.